The clone carrying this T cell receptor (beta chain) appeared a few times. This specimen comes from a study of T-cell memory formation after mild COVID-19. Each CDR3 protein is one row after TCRdb ran MiXCR on the 5' RACE reads. The data contain under 450,000 distinct CDR3 sequences, around 15% of them singletons. Trimming stripped 9 bases from V and 6 bases from J, with 15 bases between. The CDR3 loop spans 12 amino acids. The germline V gene encodes CDR1 SGHTA and CDR2 FQGNSA. Sequenced input: PBMCs or a T cell subset sorted from them (not recorded which). This chain joins TRBV7-2 and TRBJ2-7; no reliable D call. The receptor's source is a man in his late teens or twenties who had mild COVID-19 (a few samples of this study predate the infection). Cell type and time point are not known. CDR3 DNA: TGTGCCAGTTCCGGGTTCGTAGCCGAGCAGTACTTC. This codes for CASSGFVAEQYF.